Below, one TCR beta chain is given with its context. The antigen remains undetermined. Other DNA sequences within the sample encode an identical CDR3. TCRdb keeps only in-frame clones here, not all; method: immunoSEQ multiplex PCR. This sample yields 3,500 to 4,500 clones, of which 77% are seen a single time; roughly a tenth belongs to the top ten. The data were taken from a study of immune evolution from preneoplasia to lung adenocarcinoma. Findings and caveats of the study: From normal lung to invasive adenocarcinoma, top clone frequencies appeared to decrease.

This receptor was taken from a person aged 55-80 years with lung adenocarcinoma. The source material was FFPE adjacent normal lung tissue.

Here the CDR3 DNA reads TGTGCCAGCTCACCGCCCGGGACAGGGGACTACAATCAGCCCCAGCATTTT. Its protein product is CASSPPGTGDYNQPQHF. The chain has TRBV18 and TRBJ1-5; TRBD1 aligns across 10 bases. Germline CDR1 KGHSH, CDR2 LQKENI. V was clipped by 3 bases and J by 3 bases; unmatched bases: 8. The CDR3 is 17 amino acids.